A single sample is the source of the 12 T cell receptor beta chains below, sequenced in a study of Graves' ophthalmopathy and Graves' hyperthyroidism (dated by TCRdb to 2016 to 2018). TCRdb names Illumina HiSeq 2000 as the instrument used. For repertoire sequencing, the TCR beta CDR3 regions were amplified from RNA transcripts. HTBI primers and the Qiagen OneStep RT-PCR kit were used in a first-round RT-PCR, which was followed by a second-round multiplex PCR, size selection and purification. TCRdb cleaned the public reads at Q25 with fastp, built clones with MiXCR and kept in-frame beta chains. Duplicate CDR3 protein sequences are folded into a single record with the most common DNA and genes. The sample profile shows approximately 1.2 million distinct CDR3 sequences; about 36% of them were found once. Over 8.5% of the sample is taken by the ten largest. Sequences were obtained from peripheral blood or thyroid tissue (not recorded which). These receptors all stem from an adult man with Graves' hyperthyroidism.

This clonotype has a count of ten or more. The chain couples TRBV9 to TRBJ1-1, with D perhaps matching TRBD1 (6 bases). CDR1 SGDLS and CDR2 YYNGEE come from the germline V gene. The CDR3 has 16 amino acids. Trimming removed 0 bases at V and 1 base at J, with 13 bases between. The CDR3 DNA is TGTGCCAGCAGCGTAGTCGCAGGAGGGGGGAACACTGAAGCTTTCTTT. It is translated as CASSVVAGGGNTEAFF.

The chain is built from TRBV5-1 and TRBJ2-1; D not resolved. The V end was cut by 10 bases, the J end by 2 bases, with 4 bases between. The CDR3 has 10 amino acids. Per germline, CDR1 SGHRS and CDR2 YFSETQ. The CDR3 nucleotides read TGCGCCGCTGCCTACAATGAGCAGTTCTTC. Encoded protein: CAAAYNEQFF.

This sequence joins TRBV29-1 and TRBJ2-3; TRBD2 matches 10 bases. Germline trimming cut 8 bases from V and 6 bases from J; bases unmatched to any gene: 8. The germline V gene encodes CDR1 SQVTM and CDR2 ANQGSEA. The CDR3 is 13 residues long. The CDR3 nucleotides are TGCAGCCCTAGAGCGGGAGGGCCGGATACGCAGTATTTT. Translating gives CSPRAGGPDTQYF.

The chain is built from TRBV7-3 and TRBJ2-5, with no clear D. The length of the CDR3 is 12 residues. Trimming cost V 2 bases and J 6 bases, with 7 bases left between them. Looked up from germline, CDR1 is SGHTA and CDR2 is FQGTGA. DNA of the CDR3: TGTGCCAGCAGCTTAGGGCGTAAGACCCAGTACTTC. Its protein product is CASSLGRKTQYF.

At least ten counts were recorded for this clonotype. At one of its ends the junction is not consistent with the germline gene, which may arise from a read error. V usage is TRBV9 and J usage is TRBJ2-7; no clear D. There are 13 residues in the CDR3. CDR1 is SGDLS and CDR2 is YYNGEE in the germline V gene. The CDR3 DNA sequence: TGTGCCAGCAGCGACTCGAACTCCCACGAGCAGTACTTC. It is translated as CASSDSNSHEQYF.

Worth noting for this clonotype: Sequence at one end of the junction differs from germline and may be a read error. V gene TRBV5-1 combines with J gene TRBJ1-2; D is unclear. Per germline, CDR1 SGHRS and CDR2 YFSETQ. The CDR3 is 14 residues long. The chain's CDR3 is CASSQTPEGDGHTF. The CDR3 DNA reads as TGCGCCAGCAGCCAAACCCCAGAGGGCGATGGCCACACCTTC.

This clonotype occurred a few times. The chain couples TRBV7-6 to TRBJ2-5, with TRBD1 matching 11 bases. V shed 5 bases and J 4 bases; nucleotides not matched to a gene: 9. CDR1 and CDR2 (germline): SGHVS, FNYEAQ. The CDR3 is 16 amino acids. In DNA, the CDR3 is TGTGCCAGCAGCGCCGCCGGGACAGGGGGACGAGAGACCCAGTACTTC. As protein: CASSAAGTGGRETQYF.

The chain links TRBV25-1 to TRBJ2-2; 9 nucleotides match TRBD1. Germline trimming cut 5 bases from V and 6 bases from J; bases unmatched to any gene: 13. The germline V gene has CDR1 MGHDK and CDR2 SYGVNS. The CDR3 is 17 amino acids. The CDR3 nucleotides read TGTGCCAGCAGTTTCCTTTTCGGGACAGGGATTTCCGGGGAGCTGTTTTTT. This codes for CASSFLFGTGISGELFF.

Comment on this clonotype: The junction and the germline gene differ at one end; a read error may be behind it. V gene TRBV19 combines with J gene TRBJ1-5; D gene ambiguous. Germline lookup yields CDR1 LNHDA and CDR2 SQIVND (reference sequence). This CDR3 region has 13 residues. CDR3 protein: CASSIDLGSPWYF. The CDR3 DNA reads as TGTGCCAGTAGTATAGATCTCGGGTCACCATGGTATTTT.

This clonotype was seen at least ten times. This sequence joins TRBV2 and TRBJ1-1; no clear D. The length of the CDR3 is 13 residues. Germline V gene sequence: CDR1 SNHLY, CDR2 FYNNEI. V was clipped by 10 bases and J by 0 bases, with 12 bases between them. CDR3 sequence: CANPGNMNTEAFF. In DNA form, the CDR3 reads TGTGCCAATCCGGGAAACATGAACACTGAAGCTTTCTTT.

This clonotype appeared many times. The V gene is TRBV6-5, the J gene TRBJ1-4; no clear D gene. Germline V gene data show CDR1 as MNHEY and CDR2 as SVGAGI. The CDR3 consists of 14 residues. The V and J ends lost 0 bases and 0 bases respectively, with 2 bases between them. The CDR3 sequence is CASSYSSTNEKLFF. CDR3 DNA sequence: TGTGCCAGCAGTTACTCTTCAACTAATGAAAAACTGTTTTTT.

The chain combines TRBV29-1 with TRBJ2-5; 10 bases are shared with TRBD1. This CDR3 spans 18 amino acids. Germline trimming cut 0 bases from V and 2 bases from J; bases unmatched to any gene: 12. The germline CDR1 and CDR2 sequences are SQVTM and ANQGSEA. Here the CDR3 DNA reads TGCAGCGTTGAAGAATCAGGGGGACAGGGGTTACTTCAAGAGACCCAGTACTTC. It specifies CSVEESGGQGLLQETQYF.